This passage covers 10 T cell receptor beta chains from one sample sequenced in a study of blood T cell repertoires in COVID-19. Libraries were prepared by immunoSEQ multiplex PCR; TCRdb keeps only in-frame clonotypes and omits some of them. Of hundreds of thousands of clones in the sample, over 75% were seen once. What was sequenced was PBMCs or T cells enriched from blood (not recorded which). The source of these receptors is a woman in her twenties or thirties who had recovered from COVID-19.

This clone was seen only a few times. The chain recombines TRBV27 with TRBJ2-1, with a possible D match to TRBD1 (6 bases). Germline loops: CDR1 MNHEY, CDR2 SMNVEV (reference sequence). This CDR3 region has 17 residues. With 2 bases removed from V and 8 bases from J, the gap between germline ends came to 22 bases. The chain's CDR3 is CASSLKGTRVFRDEQFF. CDR3 nucleotides: TGTGCCAGCAGTTTAAAGGGGACAAGAGTTTTTCGGGATGAGCAGTTCTTC.

This chain connects TRBV9 to TRBJ2-7, with a weak D call TRBD2 (6 bases). The CDR3 is made up of 14 amino acids. The V end was cut by 4 bases, the J end by 2 bases, with 13 bases between. Germline V gives CDR1 SGDLS, CDR2 YYNGEE. In nucleotides, the CDR3 is TGTGCCAGCAGCCCGGGGGAGCGGGCCTACGAGCAGTACTTC. This sequence encodes CASSPGERAYEQYF. The variable domain in full, with the rest retrieved from reference TRBV9 and TRBJ2-7, is DSGVTQTPKHLITATGQRVTLRCSPRSGDLSVYWYQQSLDQGLQFLIQYYNGEERAKGNILERFSAQQFPDLHSELNLSSLELGDSALYFCASSPGERAYEQYFGPGTRLTVT.

The chain links TRBV28 to TRBJ2-7, with TRBD1 matching 8 bases. This CDR3 spans 18 amino acids. The ends lost 3 bases at V and 5 bases at J; junction bases unmatched: 18. Germline CDR1 MDHEN, CDR2 SYDVKM. The CDR3 spells CASSFLGGLQGDRNEQYF. The CDR3 DNA is TGTGCCAGCAGTTTCCTAGGGGGATTACAGGGGGATAGGAACGAGCAGTACTTC.

The chain links TRBV30 to TRBJ1-5; maybe TRBD1 (5 bases). V lost 0 bases and J lost 5, with 8 bases in between. This CDR3 is built from 13 residues. CDR1 and CDR2 from the germline V gene are GTSNPN and SVGIG (reference sequence). CDR3 protein: CAWSVGGDQPQHF. The CDR3 DNA follows: TGTGCCTGGAGTGTAGGAGGGGATCAGCCCCAGCATTTT.

The rearrangement uses TRBV12-3 or TRBV12-4 and TRBJ2-7, with D perhaps TRBD2 (5 bases). The ends were cut back, 2 bases at V and 3 bases at J, with 8 bases in the middle. The length of the CDR3 is 13 residues. The CDR3 here is CASSLSAGYEQYF. The CDR3 DNA reads TGTGCCAGCAGTTTAAGTGCGGGCTACGAGCAGTACTTC.

This clone has only one observation. This chain joins TRBV23-1 and TRBJ1-5, with 9 positions matching TRBD1. TRBV23-1 is an ORF, with its function uncertain. This CDR3 is built from 15 residues. After removal of 8 bases from V and 4 bases from J, the junction contained 9 bases not matched to a gene. CDR3: CASGKGQGSNQPQHF. As DNA, the CDR3 is TGCGCCAGCGGAAAGGGACAGGGTTCTAATCAGCCCCAGCATTTT.

The gene calls are TRBV11-2 and TRBJ2-1; D is perhaps TRBD1 (6 bases). The CDR3 has 16 amino acids. Per germline, CDR1 SGHAT and CDR2 FQNNGV. V was trimmed by 9 bases and J by 1 base, leaving 19 bases between them. The chain's CDR3 is CASRRNRDLSYNEQFF. The CDR3 DNA is TGTGCCAGTCGACGAAACAGGGATTTATCCTACAATGAGCAGTTCTTC. Based on the CDR3 plus reference TRBV11-2 and TRBJ2-1, the full variable domain is EAGVAQSPRYKIIEKRQSVAFWCNPISGHATLYWYQQILGQGPKLLIQFQNNGVVDDSQLPKDRFSAERLKGVDSTLKIQPAKLEDSAVYLCASRRNRDLSYNEQFFGPGTRLTVL.

The gene calls are TRBV28 and TRBJ1-1, with D possibly being TRBD1 (6 bases). V lost 5 bases and J 1 base, leaving 14 bases between the germline ends. CDR3 size: 15 residues. Germline V lookup: CDR1 MDHEN, CDR2 SYDVKM. The CDR3 nucleotides are TGTGCCAGCAGTCTACTCCGAGGGGGGAACACTGAAGCTTTCTTT. Its translation is CASSLLRGGNTEAFF.

The chain recombines TRBV20-1 with TRBJ1-1; TRBD1 is a possible D gene (5 bases). Germline V gene lookup returns CDR1 DFQATT and CDR2 SNEGSKA (reference sequence). Trimming removed 6 bases at V and 8 bases at J, with 16 bases between. This CDR3 is built from 12 residues. The CDR3 region is CSASQYGGEAFF. The CDR3 DNA reads TGCAGTGCCAGTCAGTATGGGGGGGAAGCTTTCTTT.

The chain links TRBV9 to TRBJ1-1; D unclear. Germline assignment: CDR1 SGDLS and CDR2 YYNGEE. This CDR3 has 15 amino acids. Deletions cut 1 base from V and 5 bases from J, with 15 bases between. The CDR3 reads CASSVSWVHGTEAFF. CDR3 in DNA: TGTGCCAGCAGCGTAAGTTGGGTTCACGGGACTGAAGCTTTCTTT. Supplemented by reference TRBV9 and TRBJ1-1, the full variable domain reads DSGVTQTPKHLITATGQRVTLRCSPRSGDLSVYWYQQSLDQGLQFLIQYYNGEERAKGNILERFSAQQFPDLHSELNLSSLELGDSALYFCASSVSWVHGTEAFFGQGTRLTVV.